This T cell receptor (beta chain) derives from a study of Ad26.COV2.S vaccination and SARS-CoV-2 variants. On the study more broadly: In the COV1001 trial, the donor was in the Ad26.COV2.S arm.

In regard to this clone: What it binds is unknown.

General study findings and limits: Non-spike TCR breadth was similar in vaccine and placebo recipients. Vaccinees displayed broader spike-specific TCR repertoires than placebo recipients.

The repertoire was sequenced with immunoSEQ multiplex PCR; TCRdb's copy has only in-frame clones and lacks some. This sample has about 400,000 clones, with about four fifths found just once. Treatment noted: 15 to 20 received Ad26.COV2.S at low or high dose, single or two shots; several received placebo; per-sample allocation not given. At day 63 after the first vaccine or placebo injection, samples were drawn. V gave up 3 bases and J gave up 6 bases; unmatched junction bases: 9. The V gene's germline CDR1 is MGHRA and CDR2 YSYEKL. The CDR3 covers 15 residues. This receptor was taken from a person between 18 and 65 years old who received the Ad26.COV2.S COVID-19 vaccine or a placebo. The chain joins TRBV4-1 to TRBJ2-7; 9 bases are a match to TRBD2. Specimen: peripheral blood, collected in a trial of Ad26.COV2.S vaccine versus placebo. The CDR3 loop reads CASSQRLAEGAEQYF. CDR3 in DNA: TGCGCCAGCAGCCAGCGACTAGCGGAGGGAGCCGAGCAGTACTTC.